This TCR beta chain derives from a study of beta chain features in type 1 diabetes. Study-level results: TCRB CDR3 length was moderately but significantly reduced in all four CD4+ subsets of Type 1 diabetes patients.

Reverse transcribing all isolated RNA meant expressed TCRB transcripts were sequenced. Generated by immunoSEQ multiplex PCR, the TCRdb table keeps only in-frame clones and is missing some. The profile shows approximately 360,000 clones, around 12% of them singletons. Germline V gives CDR1 MNHNY, CDR2 SVGAGI (reference sequence). Trimming left V 10 bases short and J 4 bases short, with 14 bases between. The CDR3 extends over 13 amino acids. For this clone: Antigen unknown.

The gene calls are TRBV6-6 and TRBJ2-1, with D perhaps TRBD2 (5 bases). The material sequenced was naive CD4+ T cells from blood. The TCR comes from a woman aged 18 to 35 with type 1 diabetes. This CDR3 is CATEGGGYNEQFF. CDR3 DNA sequence: TGTGCCACAGAGGGCGGAGGTTACAATGAGCAGTTCTTC.